The clone carrying this TCR beta chain was observed a handful of times. Antigen: not known. The data derive from a study of post-analysis software for immune sequencing data. Turning to the study itself: Several disease courses (relapsing-remitting, secondary progressive and progressive-relapsing) of multiple sclerosis were included.

Per the germline V gene, CDR1 is SEHNR and CDR2 is FQNEAQ (reference sequence). The CDR3 is made up of 13 amino acids. Trimming stripped 9 bases from V and 1 base from J, with 13 bases between. Unique-molecular-identifier-tagged TCR beta cDNA libraries were used. TCRdb reprocessed the PCR reads via MiXCR and lists one record per CDR3 protein. In the table there are about 820,000 distinct CDR3 sequences, roughly 50% of which are singletons. The study, taken as a whole, reports: Compared with controls, patients showed significantly lower normalized Chao1 diversity. Five or six TRBV segments were significantly more frequent in patients than in controls. TRBV5-6, TRBV5-1 and TRBV20-1 were among these segments.

This TCR derives from a girl aged 10-17 years with multiple sclerosis. This chain connects TRBV7-9 to TRBJ2-7; no definite D call. Material for sequencing was blood. The CDR3 DNA follows: TGTGCCAGTCACCTTGAGGCGTCCTACGAGCAGTACTTC. Its protein is CASHLEASYEQYF.